This T cell receptor (beta chain) was identified during a study of cytomegalovirus exposure and HLA in healthy donors. Profiling relied on immunoSEQ multiplex PCR, and the TCRdb table lists in-frame clones only, not all of them. This sample has about 220,000 clones, with almost 90% found just once. Trimming cost V 4 bases and J 4 bases, with 14 bases left between them. The CDR3 has 14 residues. CDR1 is SGHRS, CDR2 YFSETQ, per germline. The chain links TRBV5-1 to TRBJ1-1, with D maybe TRBD1 (6 bases). The TCR comes from a woman aged 18-30 years in good health and CMV-seronegative. Sequenced: PBMCs. The CDR3 DNA sequence: TGCGCCAGCAGCCCGTTCCAGGGGTCCACTGAAGCTTTCTTT. Encoded protein: CASSPFQGSTEAFF.